The clone carrying this TCR beta chain has more than one count but fewer than ten. Its antigen is still unknown. At one boundary the junction diverges from the germline segment, which might be a read error. The CDR3 spans 13 residues. Per germline, CDR1 MNHEY and CDR2 SVGEGT. TCR beta cDNA came from approximately 490 ng total RNA, primed with a constant-region primer. Employing slightly modified ARM-PCR, three nested multiplex PCR rounds were run, and these gave rise to the TCR beta libraries. Primers for the first two PCR rounds were TRBV1-TRBV30 forward primers and a C-beta reverse primer (roughly 10 cycles per round). TCRdb re-derived calls from the multiplex PCR reads in MiXCR, one entry per CDR3 protein. The sample holds 100,000 or so distinct CDR3 sequences; approximately 78% are singletons and the top ten take approximately 20%. This record belongs to a study of tumor-infiltrating lymphocytes in primary liver carcinoma.

DNA and RNA were both co-extracted from about 20-30 mg of bulk tissue that had not been sorted. Study-wide points: The overlap of tumor-adjacent and tumor-blood pairs was smaller than that of tumor region pairs. Tumors had a top-250-clone fraction that was significantly higher than blood (p = 0.039).

The source is a man aged 40-55 years with primary liver carcinoma and hepatitis B virus infection. The rearrangement links TRBV6-2 or TRBV6-3 to TRBJ1-2; 7 bases agree with TRBD1. The sample consisted of liver tumor tissue from sampling region 3. As for subset: tumor region T3, left-lateral pole. The CDR3 DNA sequence: TGTGCCAGCAACGCCGGGACAGCCTATGGTTACGCCTTC. Residues: CASNAGTAYGYAF.